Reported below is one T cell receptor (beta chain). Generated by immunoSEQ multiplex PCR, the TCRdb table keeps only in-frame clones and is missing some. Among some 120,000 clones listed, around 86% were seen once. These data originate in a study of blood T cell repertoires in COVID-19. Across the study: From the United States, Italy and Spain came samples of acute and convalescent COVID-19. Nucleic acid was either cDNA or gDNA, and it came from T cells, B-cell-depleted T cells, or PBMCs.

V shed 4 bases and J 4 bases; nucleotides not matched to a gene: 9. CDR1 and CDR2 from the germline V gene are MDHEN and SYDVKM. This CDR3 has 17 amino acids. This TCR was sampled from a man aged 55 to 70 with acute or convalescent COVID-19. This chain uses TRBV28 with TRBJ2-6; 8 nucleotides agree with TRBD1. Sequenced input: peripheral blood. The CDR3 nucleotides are TGTGCCAGCAGTTCAGGACAGGGTGGTGGCGGGGCCAACGTCCTGACTTTC. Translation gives CASSSGQGGGGANVLTF.